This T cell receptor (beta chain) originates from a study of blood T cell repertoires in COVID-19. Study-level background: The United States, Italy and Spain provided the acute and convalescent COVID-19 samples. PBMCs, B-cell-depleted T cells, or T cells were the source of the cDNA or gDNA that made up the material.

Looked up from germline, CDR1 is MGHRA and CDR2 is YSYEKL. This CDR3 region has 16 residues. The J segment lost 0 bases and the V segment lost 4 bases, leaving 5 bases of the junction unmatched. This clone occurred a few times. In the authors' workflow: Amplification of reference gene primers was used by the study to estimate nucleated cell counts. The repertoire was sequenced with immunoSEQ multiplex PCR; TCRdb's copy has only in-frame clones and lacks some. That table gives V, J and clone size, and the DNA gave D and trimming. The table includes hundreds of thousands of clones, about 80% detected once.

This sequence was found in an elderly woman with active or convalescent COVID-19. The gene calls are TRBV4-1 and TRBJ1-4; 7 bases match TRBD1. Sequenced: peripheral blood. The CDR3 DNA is TGCGCCAGCAGCCCCTCCGGGACAGCAACTAATGAAAAACTGTTTTTT. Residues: CASSPSGTATNEKLFF.